These 16 T cell receptor beta chains came from one sample sequenced in a study of glioma-infiltrating T cells. Using RNA template, CDR3s of TCR alpha and beta were amplified with iRepertoire arm-PCR. TCRdb re-called the multiplex PCR reads with MiXCR, one entry per CDR3 protein. Seen here are roughly 190,000 distinct CDR3 sequences, approximately 30% observed once, and the top ten hold 20% to 25%. Source material: glioma tissue, nonneoplastic brain tissue, or PBMCs (not recorded which). The receptors come from a human donor with low-grade glioma or glioblastoma, undergoing nonglioma brain surgery, or in good health (not recorded which).

Points on this clonotype: Being one base from a much bigger clone, this may be a read error. The gene calls are TRBV5-4 and TRBJ1-1, with D hard to call. Trimming removed 1 base at V and 2 bases at J, with 15 bases between. Per the germline V gene, CDR1 is SGHNT and CDR2 is YYREEE (reference sequence). This CDR3 is built from 16 residues. The CDR3 coding sequence is TGTGCCAGCAGCTTGCTTAGGCAGGAGGCCAACACTGAAGCTTTCTTT. Translation: CASSLLRQEANTEAFF.

This clonotype has a single count. J is TRBJ2-7 and V is TRBV7-2; D ambiguous. Between the trimmed V and J ends, which lost 5 bases and 2 bases, there was a span of 10 bases. CDR3 length: 13 residues. The germline CDR1 and CDR2 sequences are SGHTA and FQGNSA. In DNA form, the CDR3 reads TGTGCCAGCAGCCAAGCAAGAGCCTACGAGCAGTACTTC. Its translation: CASSQARAYEQYF.

This clonotype occurred a few times. The genes are TRBV11-1 and TRBJ2-7, with D hard to call. Between the trimmed V and J ends, which lost 1 base and 2 bases, there was a span of 12 bases. From germline, CDR1 is SGHAT and CDR2 FQDESV (reference sequence). This CDR3 spans 15 amino acids. DNA of the CDR3: TGTGCCAGCAGCTTAGTAACGGGTTTTACCTACGAGCAGTACTTC. Encoded protein: CASSLVTGFTYEQYF. Full variable domain (remainder filled in from reference TRBV11-1 and TRBJ2-7): EAEVAQSPRYKITEKSQAVAFWCDPISGHATLYWYRQILGQGPELLVQFQDESVVDDSQLPKDRFSAERLKGVDSTLKIQPAELGDSAMYLCASSLVTGFTYEQYFGPGTRLTVT.

This clonotype was found once. A much larger clone differs from this one at a single base, so this may be a read error. The chain recombines TRBV6-2 or TRBV6-3 with TRBJ2-7, with D perhaps matching TRBD2 (6 bases). From germline, CDR1 is MNHEY and CDR2 SVGEGT. The ends were cut back, 8 bases at V and 4 bases at J, with 18 bases in the middle. The CDR3 length is 14 residues. In DNA, the CDR3 is TGTGCCAGCGGTTTATATGGAGGGGTATACGAGCAGTACTTC. Its translation: CASGLYGGVYEQYF.

Of note for this clonotype: A much more abundant neighbour one base away suggests this may be a read error. The chain links TRBV3-1 to TRBJ2-1; D is unclear. CDR3 size: 13 residues. Germline V gives CDR1 LGHDT, CDR2 YNNKEL (reference sequence). CDR3 in DNA: TGTGCCATCAGCCAAGATTTGAACAATGAGCAGTTCTTC. Its translation is CAISQDLNNEQFF.

This clonotype came up a few times. V usage is TRBV19 and J usage is TRBJ2-1; D assignment may be TRBD1 or TRBD2 (6 bases each). From germline, CDR1 is LNHDA and CDR2 SQIVND (reference sequence). The V and J ends lost 1 base and 7 bases respectively, with 17 bases between them. The CDR3 is 16 residues long. The CDR3 protein is CASSIGNRDGRNEQFF. Here the CDR3 DNA reads TGTGCCAGTAGTATAGGGAACAGGGATGGGAGGAATGAGCAGTTCTTC.

Only one count was recorded for this clonotype. At one of its ends the junction is not consistent with the germline gene, which may arise from a read error. J is TRBJ2-7 and V is TRBV6-1, with D possibly being TRBD2 (5 bases). The CDR3 has 16 amino acids. Germline CDR1 MNHNS, CDR2 SASEGT. The CDR3, as DNA: TGTGCCAGCAGAAACACCGTAACGGGGTACGGGTACGAGCAGCACTTC. Its protein is CASRNTVTGYGYEQHF.

Details on this clonotype: A much larger clone differs by one base, so this may be a read error. This rearrangement joins TRBV12-5 to TRBJ2-1; no firm D call. CDR3 length: 14 amino acids. Per the germline V gene, CDR1 is LGHNT and CDR2 is FRNRAP. V was shortened by 2 bases and J by 10 bases, with 15 bases between the two germline ends. The CDR3 sequence is CASGLLGTSYEQFF. The CDR3 DNA reads TGTGCTAGTGGTTTGTTGGGCACCTCCTACGAGCAGTTCTTC.

As regards this clonotype: A clone one base away is much larger, so this may be a read error. V is TRBV20-1 and J is TRBJ2-1; no reliable D call. Germline loops: CDR1 DFQATT, CDR2 SNEGSKA (reference sequence). The CDR3 covers 14 residues. In DNA form, the CDR3 reads TGCAGCGTTGACCCCGGGCGGTTCTGCAATGAGCAGTTCTTC. Protein product: CSVDPGRFCNEQFF.

This chain uses TRBV7-9 with TRBJ2-1; 10 nucleotides align to TRBD2. This CDR3 spans 13 amino acids. CDR1 and CDR2 from the germline V gene are SEHNR and FQNEAQ (reference sequence). V shed 9 bases and J 12 bases; nucleotides not matched to a gene: 11. The CDR3 bases are TGTGCCAGTAGTAACCCTAGCGGGAGTTGGCAGTTCTTC. Translation: CASSNPSGSWQFF. The full variable domain, with the rest looked up from reference TRBV7-9 and TRBJ2-1, is DTGVSQNPRHKITKRGQNVTFRCDPISEHNRLYWYRQTLGQGPEFLTYFQNEAQLEKSRLLSDRFSAERPKGSFSTLEIQRTEQGDSAMYLCASSNPSGSWQFFGPGTRLTVL.

The sample holds many counts of this clonotype. The chain couples TRBV12-3 or TRBV12-4 to TRBJ1-5; the D is unclear. The CDR3 extends over 12 amino acids. V lost 6 bases to trimming and J lost 9 bases, with 12 bases between them. The CDR3 sequence is CASSPTGVPQHF. DNA for the CDR3: TGTGCCAGCAGCCCCACCGGGGTGCCCCAGCATTTT.

This clonotype was counted at least ten times. The chain recombines TRBV27 with TRBJ1-5; no definite D call. Trimming stripped 5 bases from V and 0 bases from J, with 8 bases between. From germline, CDR1 is MNHEY and CDR2 SMNVEV (reference sequence). The CDR3 consists of 14 residues. CDR3 coding DNA: TGTGCCAGCAGTCCGTTCAGTAGCAATCAGCCCCAGCATTTT. This sequence encodes CASSPFSSNQPQHF.

Comments on this clonotype: Given a much more abundant clone one base away, this may be a read error. The chain links TRBV4-2 to TRBJ2-7; 9 bases are a match to TRBD2. Germline CDR1 is LGHNA and CDR2 is YNFKEQ. The CDR3 contains 16 residues. Unmatched junction bases numbered 11, after V lost 3 bases and J lost 5 bases. DNA of the CDR3: TGTGCCAGCAGCCACCCACATGCTAGCGGGATCAACGAGCAGTACTTC. It encodes CASSHPHASGINEQYF.

This rearrangement joins TRBV19 to TRBJ2-7; D remains ambiguous. The germline CDR1 and CDR2 sequences are LNHDA and SQIVND (reference sequence). There are 14 residues in the CDR3. V was clipped by 2 bases and J by 5 bases, with 13 bases between them. The CDR3 sequence: CASSIIGGDDEQYF. DNA of the CDR3: TGTGCCAGTAGTATAATCGGCGGAGACGACGAGCAGTACTTC.

Many counts were recorded for this clonotype. V is TRBV20-1 and J is TRBJ2-5; the D gene is possibly TRBD2 (6 bases). Germline assignment: CDR1 DFQATT and CDR2 SNEGSKA (reference sequence). V was trimmed by 0 bases and J by 2 bases, leaving 16 bases between them. This CDR3 is 16 amino acids long. Written as DNA, the CDR3 is TGCAGTGCTAGAGATTTCCGGGGCGGGGTGCAAGAGACCCAGTACTTC. Its translation: CSARDFRGGVQETQYF.

With respect to this clonotype: One end of the junction does not line up with germline, which may come from a read error. The rearrangement uses TRBV3-1 and TRBJ2-7, with 7 bases matching TRBD1. The CDR3 runs 13 residues. Germline V gene data show CDR1 as LGHDT and CDR2 as YNNKEL (reference sequence). DNA for the CDR3: TGTGCCAGCAGCCCCGGGACAGCCTACGAGCGGTACTTC. Amino acid sequence: CASSPGTAYERYF.